Sequencing of this T cell receptor beta chain was carried out in a study of T cell responses to AZD1222 COVID-19 vaccine. Study-wide background: Second-dose recipients at about 4 or about 12 weeks were treated as one pooled group. Study-level points and caveats: Reportedly, close to half of spike-specific TCRs are directed against unmutated variant regions. Just five or six AZD1222 recipients tested seropositive at baseline. White British ancestry dominated among donors, who included more females, and clonal diversity was possibly underestimated.

Produced via immunoSEQ multiplex PCR; TCRdb's table is partial and in-frame only. Of approximately 90,000 clones listed, more than 90% were seen once; the top ten hold about an eighth. The CDR3 is made up of 15 amino acids. V shed 3 bases and J 5 bases; nucleotides not matched to a gene: 5. Germline V gives CDR1 SGHTA, CDR2 FQGNSA. Remarks on this clone: No antigen is known for it.

This clonotype was obtained from an adult in good health. This chain links TRBV7-2 with TRBJ1-5, with 9 bases matching TRBD1. Sequencing was performed on peripheral blood, taken on day 0 of AZD1222 vaccination. Written as DNA, the CDR3 is TGTGCCAGCAGCTTCGGACAGGGGTCCCATCAGCCCCAGCATTTT. It is translated as CASSFGQGSHQPQHF.